The T cell receptor beta chain under discussion was sequenced for a study of glioma-infiltrating T cells. Broader study findings: CDR3 overlap between tissue and blood was very small. Gliomas, especially low-grade, showed above-expected tissue-blood divergence; non-neoplastic patients showed below.

Amplification of TCR alpha and beta CDR3 regions from RNA used iRepertoire nested multiplex PCR. For one-step reverse transcription and amplification, 100-400 ng of tissue mRNA or PBMC total RNA was used. TCRdb reanalysed the multiplex PCR reads using MiXCR and keeps one entry per CDR3 protein. The profile shows about 140,000 distinct CDR3 sequences, roughly two fifths of them singletons. The CDR3 length is 13 residues. V was cut by 3 bases and J by 3 bases, with 8 bases left in between. To note about this clonotype: Its specificity is unknown.

The clonotype originates from a human donor with low-grade glioma or glioblastoma, undergoing nonglioma brain surgery, or in good health (not recorded which). The sample comprised glioma tissue, nonneoplastic brain tissue, or PBMCs (not recorded which). This sequence joins TRBV12-3 or TRBV12-4 and TRBJ1-1, with a weak D call TRBD1 (5 bases). CDR3 in amino acids: CASSLKTDTEAFF. Written as DNA, the CDR3 is TGTGCCAGCAGTTTGAAGACAGACACTGAAGCTTTCTTT.